This TCR beta chain was recovered during a study of naive and memory T cell subsets. Study findings and constraints: A few larger clonotypes appeared in naive repertoires, especially CD8, possibly memory cells re-expressing CD45RA. Clonotypes here are unpaired alpha or beta chain sequences.

Per germline, CDR1 SNHLY and CDR2 FYNNEI. The CDR3 runs to 12 residues. The V and J ends lost 8 bases and 5 bases respectively, with 10 bases between them. CD4+ T cell IFNgamma after overnight CMV lysate exposure gave donor CMV status. Cells stained for CD3, CD4, CD8, CD45RA, CD27 and viability were sorted into four CD45RA/CD27 subsets. Both TRBC1 and TRBC2 were covered by a beta constant-region primer of two equimolar oligonucleotides. Four rounds of PCR amplified the ligated cDNA using nested alpha and beta constant-region primers plus SP2. The cDNA 3' end received a ligated single-stranded oligonucleotide carrying the SP2 primer and a 12-nucleotide UMI. MiXCR was run by TCRdb on the UMI-ligation and nested PCR reads, yielding one entry per CDR3 protein. Among 99,000 or so distinct CDR3 sequences, roughly 14% were seen once, and the ten largest hold about 3%. At least ten counts were recorded for this clonotype. The target antigen is unknown.

The chain carries TRBV2 and TRBJ2-4; no reliable D call. The receptor comes from a human donor in good health. The sequencing sample was made of naive CD8+ T cells from blood. CDR3 sequence: CASDFGENIQYF. The CDR3 nucleotides read TGTGCCAGCGATTTCGGCGAAAACATTCAGTACTTC.